This entry lists 11 T cell receptor beta chains sequenced from one sample in a study of control samples from healthy donors and cancer patients. Using immunoSEQ multiplex PCR, the repertoire was profiled, and TCRdb retains in-frame clones only, with some absent. The sample shows about 140,000 clones, under 95% of them seen only once. Sequencing was performed on blood. These receptors were taken from a man aged 40-55 years in good health.

The CDR3 DNA is TGTGCCAGCAGCCAAGAGGAGAGGGGGCTAAACATTCAGTACTTC. Translated: CASSQEERGLNIQYF. The chain uses TRBV4-2 and TRBJ2-4; 7 bases agree with TRBD1. Germline CDR1 is LGHNA and CDR2 is YNFKEQ. The V and J ends lost 0 bases and 6 bases, in that order; junction bases with no gene match: 5. CDR3 length equals 15 residues.

Remarks on this clone: A clone one base away is much larger, so this may be a read error. CDR3 residues: CASSPTTSYGYTF. The CDR3 DNA sequence: TGTGCCAGCTCACCTACAACAAGTTATGGCTACACCTTC. The V call is TRBV18, the J call TRBJ1-2; D gene uncertain. There are 13 residues in the CDR3. The V gene lost 3 bases and the J gene lost 5 bases, with 10 bases spanning the gap. Per germline, CDR1 KGHSH and CDR2 LQKENI.

The chain links TRBV27 to TRBJ2-7, with D hard to call. Per germline, CDR1 MNHEY and CDR2 SMNVEV (reference sequence). V shed 7 bases and J shed 6 bases, with 10 bases lying between them. This CDR3 has 11 amino acids. The CDR3 sequence: CASKLGPEQYF. The CDR3 region has the DNA TGTGCCAGCAAGCTCGGTCCCGAGCAGTACTTC.

The chain recombines TRBV4-3 with TRBJ1-3, with D hard to call. V was clipped by 0 bases and J by 4 bases, with 10 bases between them. The CDR3 spans 15 residues. CDR1 is LGHNA and CDR2 is YSLEER in the germline V gene. CDR3 region: CASSQETRAGNTIYF. CDR3 in DNA: TGCGCCAGCAGCCAAGAGACGAGGGCGGGAAACACCATATATTTT.

The rearrangement uses TRBV5-1 and TRBJ2-1, with 13 positions matching TRBD2. CDR1 is SGHRS, CDR2 YFSETQ, per germline. The J segment lost 7 bases and the V segment lost 2 bases, leaving 6 bases of the junction unmatched. The CDR3 loop spans 16 amino acids. The CDR3 region is CASSLWTSGRGNEQFF. CDR3 sequence (DNA): TGCGCCAGCAGCTTATGGACTAGCGGGAGAGGGAATGAGCAGTTCTTC.

The chain couples TRBV5-6 to TRBJ1-1; D unclear. Germline V lookup: CDR1 SGHDT, CDR2 YYEEEE. The CDR3 is made up of 13 amino acids. V shed 0 bases and J shed 4 bases, with 7 bases lying between them. CDR3 loop: CASSLARATEAFF. The CDR3 bases are TGTGCCAGCAGCTTGGCCCGAGCCACTGAAGCTTTCTTT. Supplemented by reference TRBV5-6 and TRBJ1-1, the full variable domain reads DAGVTQSPTHLIKTRGQQVTLRCSPKSGHDTVSWYQQALGQGPQFIFQYYEEEERQRGNFPDRFSGHQFPNYSSELNVNALLLGDSALYLCASSLARATEAFFGQGTRLTVV.

The chain carries TRBV30 and TRBJ1-5; no clear D. The CDR3 extends over 16 amino acids. CDR1 and CDR2 (germline): GTSNPN, SVGIG (reference sequence). CDR3 loop: CAPLRATAYSNQPQHF. CDR3 nucleotides: TGTGCTCCCCTCCGGGCAACAGCCTATAGCAATCAGCCCCAGCATTTT.

The chain couples TRBV5-6 to TRBJ2-2, with 12 nucleotides matching TRBD1. Germline trimming cut 4 bases from V and 3 bases from J; bases unmatched to any gene: 4. This CDR3 is built from 16 residues. Germline-derived CDR1 and CDR2 are SGHDT and YYEEEE. The CDR3 nucleotides read TGTGCCAGCAGCGAAGGGACAGGGGGCTACACCGGGGAGCTGTTTTTT. It is translated as CASSEGTGGYTGELFF. Filled out from reference TRBV5-6 and TRBJ2-2, the complete variable domain reads DAGVTQSPTHLIKTRGQQVTLRCSPKSGHDTVSWYQQALGQGPQFIFQYYEEEERQRGNFPDRFSGHQFPNYSSELNVNALLLGDSALYLCASSEGTGGYTGELFFGEGSRLTVL.

The chain is built from TRBV19 and TRBJ2-2; D possibly corresponds to TRBD1 (6 bases). The CDR3 extends over 16 amino acids. Between the trimmed V and J ends, which lost 2 bases and 2 bases, there was a span of 12 bases. CDR1 and CDR2 from the germline V gene are LNHDA and SQIVND (reference sequence). The CDR3 coding sequence is TGTGCCAGTAGTATATATGGGGGCTATAACACCGGGGAGCTGTTTTTT. It encodes CASSIYGGYNTGELFF.

This chain connects TRBV9 to TRBJ2-7; tentative D call: TRBD2 (5 bases). Germline lookup yields CDR1 SGDLS and CDR2 YYNGEE. The length of the CDR3 is 14 residues. The germline V and J ends were trimmed by 4 bases and 5 bases, with 16 bases remaining between them. In DNA, the CDR3 is TGTGCCAGCAGCCCTGGGTCCCACGGGGACGAGCAGTACTTC. Its translation: CASSPGSHGDEQYF.

The CDR3 here is CASSSRQGPYEQYF. The CDR3, as DNA: TGTGCCAGCAGCTCCCGACAGGGGCCCTACGAGCAGTACTTC. This chain connects TRBV7-2 to TRBJ2-7, with 8 bases identical to TRBD1. Germline-derived CDR1 and CDR2 are SGHTA and FQGNSA. V trimming: 4 bases; J trimming: 2 bases; junction bases outside the gene matches: 4. This CDR3 has 14 amino acids.